One T cell receptor beta chain is described in this entry. The CDR3 has 16 residues. Germline loops: CDR1 MNHEY, CDR2 SVGAGI. The V gene end was trimmed by 0 bases and the J gene end by 5 bases; junction bases not matched to a gene: 8. In the authors' workflow: Estimates of nucleated cell counts were drawn from the amplification of reference gene primers. Profiled with immunoSEQ multiplex PCR; TCRdb holds only in-frame clones, not every one. V, J and clone size are taken as reported in that table, and D and trimming were inferred from the DNA itself. The sample holds about 45,000 clones; roughly 82% are singletons and the top ten take over 11%. This sample was included in a study of blood T cell repertoires in COVID-19. Study context: The samples span acute and convalescent COVID-19 from the United States, Italy and Spain. From T cells, B-cell-depleted T cells, or PBMCs came the material, which was cDNA or gDNA.

Sequencing was carried out using peripheral blood. This sequence joins TRBV6-5 and TRBJ2-7; 9 bases are a match to TRBD2. The sequence derives from a human donor in a cohort sampled during active COVID-19. The CDR3 loop reads CASSYSIWTSEHEQYF. The CDR3 coding sequence is TGTGCCAGCAGTTACTCGATTTGGACTAGCGAACACGAGCAGTACTTC.